This TCR beta chain emerged from a study of T cell repertoires in cytomegalovirus infection. Background on the study: CMV infection and matching HLA type were both indicated by public TCR beta signatures.

CDR1 and CDR2 from the germline V gene are SGHAT and FQNNGV. This CDR3 is 16 amino acids long. The ends were cut back, 2 bases at V and 1 base at J, with 14 bases in the middle. TCRdb used MiXCR to reprocess the reads, holding one entry per CDR3 protein. The sample lists around 540,000 distinct CDR3 sequences, roughly a third occurring once. Concerning this clonotype itself: Its antigen is not identified.

Regarding the study as a whole: CMV-specific HLA-C-restricted TCR beta clonotypes dominated the ex vivo response.

The source material was cultured PBMCs, sampled from culture after CMV antigen stimulation. The chain has TRBV11-2 and TRBJ1-1; no clear D gene. The TCR originated in a human donor in good health (CMV status not recorded). Some clones in this sample may be carry-over from other donors' samples. CDR3 bases: TGTGCCAGCAGCTTATATTACCCCGACTCGAACACTGAAGCTTTCTTT. It encodes CASSLYYPDSNTEAFF.